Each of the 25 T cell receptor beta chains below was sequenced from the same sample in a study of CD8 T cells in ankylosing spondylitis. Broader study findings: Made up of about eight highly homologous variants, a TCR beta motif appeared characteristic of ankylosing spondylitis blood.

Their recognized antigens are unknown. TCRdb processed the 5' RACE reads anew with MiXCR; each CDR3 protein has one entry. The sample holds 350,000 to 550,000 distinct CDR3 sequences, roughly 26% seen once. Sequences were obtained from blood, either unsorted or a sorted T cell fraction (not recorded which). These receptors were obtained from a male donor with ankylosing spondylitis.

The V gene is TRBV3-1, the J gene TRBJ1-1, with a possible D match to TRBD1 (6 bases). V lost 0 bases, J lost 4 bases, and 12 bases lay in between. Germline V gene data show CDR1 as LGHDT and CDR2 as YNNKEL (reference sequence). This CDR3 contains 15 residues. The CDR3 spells CASSQEPGESTEAFF. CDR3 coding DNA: TGTGCCAGCAGCCAAGAACCAGGGGAGTCCACTGAAGCTTTCTTT.

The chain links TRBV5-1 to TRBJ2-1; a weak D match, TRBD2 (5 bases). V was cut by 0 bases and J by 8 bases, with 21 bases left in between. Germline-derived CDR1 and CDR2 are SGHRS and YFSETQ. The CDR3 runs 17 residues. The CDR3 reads CASSLAVASYGSDEQFF. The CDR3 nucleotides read TGCGCCAGCAGCTTGGCCGTCGCTAGCTACGGTAGTGATGAGCAGTTCTTC.

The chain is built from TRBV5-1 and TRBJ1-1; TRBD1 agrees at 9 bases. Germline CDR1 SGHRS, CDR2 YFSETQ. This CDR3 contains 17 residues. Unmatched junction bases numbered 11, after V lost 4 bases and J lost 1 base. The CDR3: CASSPSGTGTPNTEAFF. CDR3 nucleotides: TGCGCCAGCAGCCCGTCCGGGACAGGGACTCCGAACACTGAAGCTTTCTTT. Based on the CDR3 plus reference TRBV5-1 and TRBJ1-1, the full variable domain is KAGVTQTPRYLIKTRGQQVTLSCSPISGHRSVSWYQQTPGQGLQFLFEYFSETQRNKGNFPGRFSGRQFSNSRSEMNVSTLELGDSALYLCASSPSGTGTPNTEAFFGQGTRLTVV.

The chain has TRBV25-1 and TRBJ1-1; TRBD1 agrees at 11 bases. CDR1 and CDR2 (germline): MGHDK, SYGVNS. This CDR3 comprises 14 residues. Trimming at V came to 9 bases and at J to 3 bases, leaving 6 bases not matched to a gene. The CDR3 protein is CASSWDRGYTEAFF. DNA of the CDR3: TGTGCCAGTTCATGGGACAGGGGGTACACTGAAGCTTTCTTT. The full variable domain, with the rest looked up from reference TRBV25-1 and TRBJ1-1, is EADIYQTPRYLVIGTGKKITLECSQTMGHDKMYWYQQDPGMELHLIHYSYGVNSTEKGDLSSESTVSRIRTEHFPLTLESARPSHTSQYLCASSWDRGYTEAFFGQGTRLTVV.

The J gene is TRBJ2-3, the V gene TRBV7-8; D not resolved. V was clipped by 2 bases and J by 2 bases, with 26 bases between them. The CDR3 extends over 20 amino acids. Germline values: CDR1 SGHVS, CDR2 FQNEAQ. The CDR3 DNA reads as TGTGCCAGCAGCTTAAGTTCGGCGCTGGGCTGGGGAAGATACACAGATACGCAGTATTTT. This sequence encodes CASSLSSALGWGRYTDTQYF.

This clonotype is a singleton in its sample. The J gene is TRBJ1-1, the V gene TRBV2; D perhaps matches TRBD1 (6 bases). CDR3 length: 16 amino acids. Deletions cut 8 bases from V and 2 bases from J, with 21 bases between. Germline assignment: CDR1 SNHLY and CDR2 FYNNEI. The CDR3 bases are TGTGCCAGCGGCCGAGGCCAGGGGTTCTTAAACACTGAAGCTTTCTTT. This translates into CASGRGQGFLNTEAFF.

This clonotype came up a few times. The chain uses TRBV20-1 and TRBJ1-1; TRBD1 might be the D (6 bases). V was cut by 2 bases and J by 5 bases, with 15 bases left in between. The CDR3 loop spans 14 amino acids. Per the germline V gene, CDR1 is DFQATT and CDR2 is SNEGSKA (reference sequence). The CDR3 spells CSARPPGTRTEAFF. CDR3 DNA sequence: TGCAGTGCTAGACCCCCCGGGACACGTACTGAAGCTTTCTTT.

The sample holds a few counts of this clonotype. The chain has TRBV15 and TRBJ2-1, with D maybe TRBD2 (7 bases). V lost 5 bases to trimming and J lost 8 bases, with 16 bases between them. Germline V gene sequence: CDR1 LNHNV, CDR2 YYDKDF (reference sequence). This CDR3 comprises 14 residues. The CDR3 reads CATSGGGGIDEQFF. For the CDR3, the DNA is TGTGCCACCAGCGGAGGGGGAGGGATCGATGAGCAGTTCTTC.

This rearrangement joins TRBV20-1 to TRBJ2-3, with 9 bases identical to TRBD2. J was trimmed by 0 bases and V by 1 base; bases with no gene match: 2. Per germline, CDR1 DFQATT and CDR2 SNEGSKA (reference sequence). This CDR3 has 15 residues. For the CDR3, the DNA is TGCAGTGCTAGAGGGGCGGGGGGGAGCACAGATACGCAGTATTTT. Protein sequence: CSARGAGGSTDTQYF.

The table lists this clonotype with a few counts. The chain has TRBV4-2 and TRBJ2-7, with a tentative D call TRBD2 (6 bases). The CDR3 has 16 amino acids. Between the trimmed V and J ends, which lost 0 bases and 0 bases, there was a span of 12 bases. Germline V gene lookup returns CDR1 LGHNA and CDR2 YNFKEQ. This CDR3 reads CASSQEGRESSYEQYV. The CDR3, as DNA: TGTGCCAGCAGCCAAGAAGGACGGGAGAGCTCCTACGAGCAGTACGTC.

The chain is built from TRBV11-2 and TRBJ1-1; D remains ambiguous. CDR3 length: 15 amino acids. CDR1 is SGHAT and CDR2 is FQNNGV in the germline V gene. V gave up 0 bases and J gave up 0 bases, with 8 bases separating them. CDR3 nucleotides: TGTGCCAGCAGCTTAGATCAAGGATTGAACACTGAAGCTTTCTTT. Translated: CASSLDQGLNTEAFF.

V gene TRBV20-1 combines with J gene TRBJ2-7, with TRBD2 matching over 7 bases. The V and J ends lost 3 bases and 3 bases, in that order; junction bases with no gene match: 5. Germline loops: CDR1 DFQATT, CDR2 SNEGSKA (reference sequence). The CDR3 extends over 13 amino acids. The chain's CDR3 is CSARRGTNYEQYF. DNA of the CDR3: TGCAGTGCTAGGAGAGGGACTAACTACGAGCAGTACTTC.

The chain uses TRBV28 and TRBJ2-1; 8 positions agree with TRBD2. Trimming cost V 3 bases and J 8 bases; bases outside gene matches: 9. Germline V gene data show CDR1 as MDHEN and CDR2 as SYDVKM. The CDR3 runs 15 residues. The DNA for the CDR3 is TGTGCCAGCAGTTTTGGGTCGGGAGGGCCGGATGAGCAGTTCTTC. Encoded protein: CASSFGSGGPDEQFF. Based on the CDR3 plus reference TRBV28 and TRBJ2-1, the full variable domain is DVKVTQSSRYLVKRTGEKVFLECVQDMDHENMFWYRQDPGLGLRLIYFSYDVKMKEKGDIPEGYSVSREKKERFSLILESASTNQTSMYLCASSFGSGGPDEQFFGPGTRLTVL.

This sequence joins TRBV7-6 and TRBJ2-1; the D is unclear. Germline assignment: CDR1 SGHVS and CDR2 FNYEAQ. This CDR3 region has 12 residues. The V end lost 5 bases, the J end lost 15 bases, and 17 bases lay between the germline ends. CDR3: CASSLRPLPLFF. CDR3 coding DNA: TGTGCCAGCAGCCTTAGACCCCTACCCCTGTTCTTC.

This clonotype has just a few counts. CDR3 bases: TGTGCCAGCAGTGACAACCCCGGTAGCGCAAGTACGCAGTATTTT. Amino acid sequence: CASSDNPGSASTQYF. The chain is built from TRBV6-4 and TRBJ2-3; a weak D match, TRBD2 (5 bases). Germline-derived CDR1 and CDR2 are MRHNA and SNTAGT. V was pared by 2 bases and J by 8 bases, with 17 bases between. The length of the CDR3 is 15 residues.

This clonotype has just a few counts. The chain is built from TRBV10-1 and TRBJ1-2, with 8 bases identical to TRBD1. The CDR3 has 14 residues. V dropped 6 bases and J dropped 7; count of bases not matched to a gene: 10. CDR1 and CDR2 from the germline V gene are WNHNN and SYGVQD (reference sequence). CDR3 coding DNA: TGCGCCAGCAGCCCGGACAGGGCCGTGGGTGGCTACACCTTC. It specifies CASSPDRAVGGYTF.

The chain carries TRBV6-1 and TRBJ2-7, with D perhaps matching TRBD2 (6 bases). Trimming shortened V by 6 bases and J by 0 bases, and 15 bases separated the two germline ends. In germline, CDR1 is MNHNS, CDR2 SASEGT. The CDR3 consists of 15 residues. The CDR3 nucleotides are TGTGCCAGCAGAGGAGGGAGTGATTTCTCCTACGAGCAGTACGTC. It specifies CASRGGSDFSYEQYV.

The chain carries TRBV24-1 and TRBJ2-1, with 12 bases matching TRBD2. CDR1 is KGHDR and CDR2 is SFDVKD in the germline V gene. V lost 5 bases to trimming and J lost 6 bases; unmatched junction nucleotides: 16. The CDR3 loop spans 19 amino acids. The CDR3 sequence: CATSANLGLAGSTPNEQFF. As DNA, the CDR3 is TGTGCCACCAGTGCTAATCTCGGACTAGCGGGATCCACCCCCAATGAGCAGTTCTTC.

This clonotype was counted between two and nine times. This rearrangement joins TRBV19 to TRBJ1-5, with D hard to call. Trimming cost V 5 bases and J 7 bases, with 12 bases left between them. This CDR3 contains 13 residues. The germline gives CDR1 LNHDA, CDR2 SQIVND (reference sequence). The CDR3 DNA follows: TGTGCCAGTAGTGGAACAGTCGGGCAGCCCCAGCATTTT. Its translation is CASSGTVGQPQHF.

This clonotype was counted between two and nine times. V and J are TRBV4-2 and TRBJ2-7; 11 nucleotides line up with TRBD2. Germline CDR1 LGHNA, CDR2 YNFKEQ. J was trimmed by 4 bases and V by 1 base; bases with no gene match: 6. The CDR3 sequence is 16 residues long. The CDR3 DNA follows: TGTGCCAGCAGCCAAGCCACTAGCGGGAGATCGTACGAGCAGTACGTC. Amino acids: CASSQATSGRSYEQYV.

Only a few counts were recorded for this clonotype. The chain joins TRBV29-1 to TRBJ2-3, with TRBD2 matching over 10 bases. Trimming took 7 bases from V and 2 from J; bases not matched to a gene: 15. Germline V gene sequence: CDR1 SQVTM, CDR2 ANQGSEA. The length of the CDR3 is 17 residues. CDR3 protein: CSGQLAGKGIDTDTQYF. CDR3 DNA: TGCAGCGGCCAACTAGCGGGGAAGGGGATTGACACAGATACGCAGTATTTT.

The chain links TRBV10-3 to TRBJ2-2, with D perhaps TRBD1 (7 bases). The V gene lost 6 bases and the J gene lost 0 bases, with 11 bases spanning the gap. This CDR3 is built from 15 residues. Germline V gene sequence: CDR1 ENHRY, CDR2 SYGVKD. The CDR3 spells CAISAGQPNTGELFF. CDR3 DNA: TGTGCCATCAGCGCGGGACAGCCGAACACCGGGGAGCTGTTTTTT.

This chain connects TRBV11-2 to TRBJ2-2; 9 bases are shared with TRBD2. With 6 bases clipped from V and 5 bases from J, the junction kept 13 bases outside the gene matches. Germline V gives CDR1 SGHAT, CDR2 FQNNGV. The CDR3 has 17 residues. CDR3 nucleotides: TGTGCCAGCAGTTCTCAGTGGGGACTAGCACTTACCGGGGAGCTGTTTTTT. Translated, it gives CASSSQWGLALTGELFF.

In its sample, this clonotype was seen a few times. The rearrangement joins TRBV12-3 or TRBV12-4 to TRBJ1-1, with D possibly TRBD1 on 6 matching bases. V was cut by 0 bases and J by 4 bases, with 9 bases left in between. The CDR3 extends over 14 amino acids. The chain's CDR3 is CASSLAGAPTEAFF. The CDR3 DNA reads TGTGCCAGCAGTTTAGCGGGGGCTCCCACTGAAGCTTTCTTT.

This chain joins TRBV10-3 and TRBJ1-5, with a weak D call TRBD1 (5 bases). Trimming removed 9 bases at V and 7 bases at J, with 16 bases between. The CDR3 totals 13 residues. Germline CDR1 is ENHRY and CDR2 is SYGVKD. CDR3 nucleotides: TGTGCCATAGGAGCGGGACTGGAACAGCCCCAGCATTTT. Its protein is CAIGAGLEQPQHF.